A selection of T cell receptor beta chains follows, all from one sample in a study of immune evolution from preneoplasia to lung adenocarcinoma. Data came from immunoSEQ multiplex PCR; TCRdb stores just in-frame clones and leaves some out. Among tens of thousands of clones listed, 65% to 80% were seen once. Sample: FFPE invasive lung adenocarcinoma tissue. The receptors were gathered from a person aged 55-75 years with lung adenocarcinoma. Each CDR3 is given with its conserved first and last residue. D genes are given only for firm matches. Size tells how often a clone was seen (once, few, many) or the class of an expanded clone, and some rows leave it out.

j_call: TRBJ2-1; clone_size: once; d_call: TRBD1; v_call: TRBV19; cdr3_nt: TGTGCCACTTTGGACAGGGGGTTCTACAATGAGCAGTTCTTC; cdr3_aa: CATLDRGFYNEQFF
j_call: TRBJ2-7; clone_size: .; d_call: TRBD2; v_call: TRBV6-1; cdr3_nt: TGTGCCAGCAGTGTTGCACTAGCGGGAGGGGGGTACGAGCAGTACTTC; cdr3_aa: CASSVALAGGGYEQYF
j_call: TRBJ2-5; clone_size: .; d_call: TRBD2; v_call: TRBV10-3; cdr3_nt: TGTGCCATCAGTGATCACAGCGGGAGAACAGACGAGACCCAGTACTTC; cdr3_aa: CAISDHSGRTDETQYF
j_call: TRBJ2-2; clone_size: few; d_call: TRBD2; v_call: TRBV28; cdr3_nt: TGTGCCAGCAGGACGGGACTAGCGGGAGCCGGGGAGCTGTTTTTT; cdr3_aa: CASRTGLAGAGELFF
j_call: TRBJ2-1; clone_size: .; d_call: TRBD2; v_call: TRBV4-1; cdr3_nt: TGCGCCAGCAGCCAAGATGACGGACTAGCGGGAGCTCCCAATGAGCAGTTCTTC; cdr3_aa: CASSQDDGLAGAPNEQFF
j_call: TRBJ2-7; clone_size: .; d_call: .; v_call: TRBV7-6; cdr3_nt: TGTGCCAGCAGCCCCGCCCCCCCGTTCCAAGTGAGCGAGCAGTACTTC; cdr3_aa: CASSPAPPFQVSEQYF
j_call: TRBJ1-5; clone_size: .; d_call: .; v_call: TRBV20-1; cdr3_nt: TGTAGTGGACGGTGCAATCAGCCCCAGCATTTT; cdr3_aa: CSGRCNQPQHF
j_call: TRBJ2-2; clone_size: .; d_call: .; v_call: TRBV10-2; cdr3_nt: TGCGCCAGCAGTGTGGGCACAACGAACACCGGGGAGCTGTTTTTT; cdr3_aa: CASSVGTTNTGELFF
j_call: TRBJ2-6; clone_size: once; d_call: TRBD1; v_call: TRBV7-2; cdr3_nt: TGTGCCAGCAGTCGGACAGGAACCCCTGGGGCCAACGTCCTGACTTTC; cdr3_aa: CASSRTGTPGANVLTF
j_call: TRBJ1-4; clone_size: .; d_call: .; v_call: TRBV4-1; cdr3_nt: TGCGCCAGCAGCGCCGGGACTCGGAATGAAAAACTGTTTTTT; cdr3_aa: CASSAGTRNEKLFF
j_call: TRBJ2-1; clone_size: few; d_call: TRBD2; v_call: TRBV18; cdr3_nt: TGTGCCAGCTCACCCGCTCTAGCGGGAGAGGGCAATGAGCAGTTCTTC; cdr3_aa: CASSPALAGEGNEQFF
j_call: TRBJ2-3; clone_size: .; d_call: TRBD2; v_call: TRBV27; cdr3_nt: TGTGCCAGCAGTTTATGGCTAGCGGGAGCAGGCGCAGATACGCAGTATTTT; cdr3_aa: CASSLWLAGAGADTQYF
j_call: TRBJ2-7; clone_size: .; d_call: .; v_call: TRBV21-1; cdr3_nt: TGTGCCAGCAGCTCCCGGACTAGCGGGAGCAGGACCTACGAGCAGTACTTC; cdr3_aa: CASSSRTSGSRTYEQYF
j_call: TRBJ1-3; clone_size: .; d_call: .; v_call: TRBV5-1; cdr3_nt: TGCGCCAGCAGTGGGAGCTCTGGAAACACCATATATTTT; cdr3_aa: CASSGSSGNTIYF
j_call: TRBJ1-3; clone_size: .; d_call: TRBD1; v_call: TRBV28; cdr3_nt: TGTGCCAGCAGTTCCACCCATTTGACAGGGAGCGGAAACACCATATATTTT; cdr3_aa: CASSSTHLTGSGNTIYF
j_call: TRBJ2-1; clone_size: .; d_call: TRBD2; v_call: TRBV5-1; cdr3_nt: TGCGCCAGCAGCCAGGGACTAGTCAATGAGCAGTTCTTC; cdr3_aa: CASSQGLVNEQFF
j_call: TRBJ1-5; clone_size: .; d_call: .; v_call: TRBV30; cdr3_nt: TGTGCCTGGAGTGTCGGAGGCCCCACCAATCAGCCCCAGCATTTT; cdr3_aa: CAWSVGGPTNQPQHF
j_call: TRBJ2-3; clone_size: .; d_call: .; v_call: TRBV14; cdr3_nt: TGTGCCAGCAGCCAAGCACGGGGACACACAGATACGCAGTATTTT; cdr3_aa: CASSQARGHTDTQYF
j_call: TRBJ1-1; clone_size: .; d_call: .; v_call: TRBV29-1; cdr3_nt: TGCAGCGTGGGGATCCCCAGCATGAACACTGAAGCTTTCTTT; cdr3_aa: CSVGIPSMNTEAFF
j_call: TRBJ1-4; clone_size: .; d_call: .; v_call: TRBV19; cdr3_nt: TGTGCCAGTAGTACCCGACAGCCACCGGATGAAAAACTGTTTTTT; cdr3_aa: CASSTRQPPDEKLFF
j_call: TRBJ2-1; clone_size: .; d_call: TRBD2; v_call: TRBV14; cdr3_nt: TGTGCCAGCAGCCGAGGGGGTAGCGGGAGCTCCAATGAGCAGTTCTTC; cdr3_aa: CASSRGGSGSSNEQFF
j_call: TRBJ2-3; clone_size: .; d_call: .; v_call: TRBV5-1; cdr3_nt: TGCGCCAGCAGATCTAGCCCGCTTACTACAGATACGCAGTATTTT; cdr3_aa: CASRSSPLTTDTQYF
j_call: TRBJ1-1; clone_size: .; d_call: .; v_call: TRBV14; cdr3_nt: TGTGCCAGCAGCCAGACAGGCGGTTACACTGAAGCTTTCTTT; cdr3_aa: CASSQTGGYTEAFF
j_call: TRBJ1-1; clone_size: once; d_call: .; v_call: TRBV28; cdr3_nt: TGTGCCAGCAGTCCACCTCAGGGTACTGAAGCTTTCTTT; cdr3_aa: CASSPPQGTEAFF
j_call: TRBJ2-1; clone_size: once; d_call: TRBD2; v_call: TRBV7-9; cdr3_nt: TGTGCCACCTTATGGGCTAGCGGGAGGCTTGAGCAGTTCTTC; cdr3_aa: CATLWASGRLEQFF
j_call: TRBJ2-4; clone_size: .; d_call: .; v_call: TRBV28; cdr3_nt: TGTGCCAGCAGTTTTGCCGGCCAAGCCAAAAACATTCAGTACTTC; cdr3_aa: CASSFAGQAKNIQYF
j_call: TRBJ1-2; clone_size: .; d_call: .; v_call: TRBV7-2; cdr3_nt: TGTGCCAGCAGCTTAGGGGGTTTTAACTATGGCTACACCTTC; cdr3_aa: CASSLGGFNYGYTF
j_call: TRBJ2-3; clone_size: once; d_call: .; v_call: TRBV14; cdr3_nt: TGTGCCAGCAGCGTTGTTGGCGGATACACAGATACGCAGTATTTT; cdr3_aa: CASSVVGGYTDTQYF
j_call: TRBJ1-3; clone_size: .; d_call: TRBD1; v_call: TRBV9; cdr3_nt: TGTGCCAGCAGCATCCGACAGGGTGGCTCTGGAAACACCATATATTTT; cdr3_aa: CASSIRQGGSGNTIYF
j_call: TRBJ2-7; clone_size: .; d_call: TRBD2; v_call: TRBV7-8; cdr3_nt: TGTGCCAGCAGCTTAGCTTTTCATGGACTAGCGGGAGACTACGAGCAGTACTTC; cdr3_aa: CASSLAFHGLAGDYEQYF
j_call: TRBJ2-1; clone_size: .; d_call: .; v_call: TRBV2; cdr3_nt: TGTGCCAGCAGTCGAGCGGCCTCCTACAATGAGCAGTTCTTC; cdr3_aa: CASSRAASYNEQFF
j_call: TRBJ2-7; clone_size: .; d_call: TRBD2; v_call: TRBV5-1; cdr3_nt: TGCGCCAGCAGCTTGGGGACTAGCTCCTACGAGCAGTACTTC; cdr3_aa: CASSLGTSSYEQYF
j_call: TRBJ2-3; clone_size: .; d_call: .; v_call: TRBV4-1; cdr3_nt: TGCGCCAGCAGCCAATCCCCTCCTCCCGCAGATACGCAGTATTTT; cdr3_aa: CASSQSPPPADTQYF
j_call: TRBJ1-2; clone_size: .; d_call: .; v_call: TRBV28; cdr3_nt: TGTGCCAGCAGTTTACGGCCAGGAGCCCTGGCTAACTATGGCTACACCTTC; cdr3_aa: CASSLRPGALANYGYTF
j_call: TRBJ1-3; clone_size: .; d_call: .; v_call: TRBV27; cdr3_nt: TGTGCCAGCAGTCTCGAAAGCCCGGGAGACGGAAACACCATATATTTT; cdr3_aa: CASSLESPGDGNTIYF
j_call: TRBJ2-2; clone_size: .; d_call: .; v_call: TRBV15; cdr3_nt: TGTGCCACCAGCAGAGATATGGGGTACACCGGGGAGCTGTTTTTT; cdr3_aa: CATSRDMGYTGELFF
j_call: TRBJ2-5; clone_size: .; d_call: .; v_call: TRBV15; cdr3_nt: TGTGCCACCAGTAAGTATCCACAAGAGACCCAGTACTTC; cdr3_aa: CATSKYPQETQYF
j_call: TRBJ2-7; clone_size: .; d_call: .; v_call: TRBV28; cdr3_nt: TGTGCCAGCAGTTTAGTGATGGTTGTCTACGAGCAGTACTTC; cdr3_aa: CASSLVMVVYEQYF
j_call: TRBJ1-1; clone_size: .; d_call: .; v_call: TRBV6-5; cdr3_nt: TGTGCCGCCTCAGCTTGGGCTCTGGACACTGAAGCTTTCTTT; cdr3_aa: CAASAWALDTEAFF
j_call: TRBJ2-1; clone_size: .; d_call: .; v_call: TRBV5-1; cdr3_nt: TGCGCCAGCAGCGGAACTAGCCCCGCCTACAATGAGCAGTTCTTC; cdr3_aa: CASSGTSPAYNEQFF
j_call: TRBJ1-1; clone_size: .; d_call: TRBD1; v_call: TRBV19; cdr3_nt: TGTGCCAGTAGTACGACAGGGAGAGGAACTGAAGCTTTCTTT; cdr3_aa: CASSTTGRGTEAFF
j_call: TRBJ2-5; clone_size: .; d_call: TRBD1; v_call: TRBV5-1; cdr3_nt: TGCGCCAGCAGCCGCCAAGGGAACCCGACAGGGGCCCAAGAGACCCAGTACTTC; cdr3_aa: CASSRQGNPTGAQETQYF
j_call: TRBJ2-2; clone_size: .; d_call: .; v_call: TRBV19; cdr3_nt: TGTGCCAGTAGTATGTTGGACACCGGGGAGCTGTTTTTT; cdr3_aa: CASSMLDTGELFF
j_call: TRBJ2-1; clone_size: .; d_call: .; v_call: TRBV5-1; cdr3_nt: TGCGCCAGCAGCTTGGCTAAGAGCTCCTACAATGAGCAGTTCTTC; cdr3_aa: CASSLAKSSYNEQFF
j_call: TRBJ2-2; clone_size: .; d_call: .; v_call: TRBV5-4; cdr3_nt: TGTGCCAGCAGCTCGAAGCGGACGGACACCGGGGAGCTGTTTTTT; cdr3_aa: CASSSKRTDTGELFF